Following are 13 T cell receptor beta chains from one sample sequenced in a study of regulatory T cells in long-lasting Graves disease. TCR beta libraries were built with iRepertoire HTBI primers and Arm-PCR of CDR3 regions. MiXCR, applied by TCRdb to the multiplex PCR reads, yields one record per CDR3 protein. The sample lists around 500,000 distinct CDR3 sequences; around 21% were seen once. The sample's time point: persistent/refractory GD, antithyroid drugs over 5 years with positive TRAb. Extracted PBMC RNA gave rise to the TCR library. The material sequenced was peripheral blood mononuclear cells (PBMCs), taken when the disease was refractory, from a patient treated with antithyroid drugs. Receptor source: a female donor with Graves disease.

The rearrangement joins TRBV19 to TRBJ2-7, with 10 bases aligning to TRBD2. Germline V gives CDR1 LNHDA, CDR2 SQIVND (reference sequence). The CDR3 has 15 amino acids. The V and J ends lost 3 bases and 2 bases, in that order; junction bases with no gene match: 4. CDR3 region: CASSITAGGTYEQYF. The CDR3 bases are TGTGCCAGTAGTATCACAGCGGGAGGGACCTACGAGCAGTACTTC.

The V and J genes are TRBV7-2 and TRBJ2-1, with 7 positions matching TRBD1. This CDR3 has 17 amino acids. Germline CDR1 reads SGHTA; CDR2 reads FQGNSA. Trimming removed 2 bases from V and 9 bases from J; junction bases left unmatched: 16. The CDR3, as DNA: TGTGCCAGCAGCTTAATTAACCCGAGACAGGGTGAGGGTGAGCAGTTCTTC. The encoded protein is CASSLINPRQGEGEQFF.

The table lists this clonotype with a few counts. The chain couples TRBV24-1 to TRBJ1-1, with 8 bases fitting TRBD1. The CDR3 spans 14 residues. J lost 1 base, V lost 7 bases, and 4 bases had no gene match. The V gene's germline CDR1 is KGHDR and CDR2 SFDVKD. CDR3 protein: CATRKGTGNTEAFF. The CDR3 DNA reads TGTGCCACCAGGAAAGGGACAGGGAACACTGAAGCTTTCTTT.

In its sample, this clonotype was seen many times. The chain has TRBV7-9 and TRBJ2-7, with D maybe TRBD1 (7 bases). This CDR3 contains 15 residues. Trimming stripped 4 bases from V and 5 bases from J, with 18 bases between. Per germline, CDR1 SEHNR and CDR2 FQNEAQ (reference sequence). CDR3 sequence (DNA): TGTGCCAGCAGCTCAGCAGGGGGGACCGGGGACGAGCAGTACTTC. Its translation: CASSSAGGTGDEQYF.

This clonotype was counted at least ten times. The chain links TRBV6-1 to TRBJ1-5; D may be TRBD1 (5 bases). CDR1 is MNHNS and CDR2 is SASEGT in the germline V gene. Trimming pared 6 bases from V and 4 bases from J, leaving 16 bases between. CDR3 length: 15 amino acids. This CDR3 reads CASRTGTIGNQPQHF. For the CDR3, the DNA is TGTGCCAGCAGGACCGGGACTATCGGGAATCAGCCCCAGCATTTT.

This clonotype was counted a few times. This chain uses TRBV27 with TRBJ2-2; unclear D gene. Germline CDR1 MNHEY, CDR2 SMNVEV (reference sequence). CDR3 size: 15 residues. V gave up 3 bases and J gave up 0 bases, with 8 bases separating them. The CDR3 nucleotides are TGTGCCAGCAGTTTGAACTACGCGAACACCGGGGAGCTGTTTTTT. It specifies CASSLNYANTGELFF.

This clonotype has ten or more counts. The chain carries TRBV6-5 and TRBJ1-1; D is perhaps TRBD1 (6 bases). Germline loops: CDR1 MNHEY, CDR2 SVGAGI. Deletions cut 1 base from V and 5 bases from J, with 11 bases between. The CDR3 loop spans 14 amino acids. CDR3 coding DNA: TGTGCCAGCAGTTACTACGGGGGGCAAACTGAAGCTTTCTTT. Encoded protein: CASSYYGGQTEAFF.

This chain connects TRBV9 to TRBJ2-7; possibly TRBD2 for D (6 bases). Looked up from germline, CDR1 is SGDLS and CDR2 is YYNGEE. The CDR3 is 15 residues long. Trimming removed 4 bases from V and 2 bases from J, with 16 bases in between. For the CDR3, the DNA is TGTGCCAGCAGCCCCCAGGCGGGGTGGGCCTACGAGCAGTACTTC. Protein product: CASSPQAGWAYEQYF. Filled out from reference TRBV9 and TRBJ2-7, the complete variable domain reads DSGVTQTPKHLITATGQRVTLRCSPRSGDLSVYWYQQSLDQGLQFLIQYYNGEERAKGNILERFSAQQFPDLHSELNLSSLELGDSALYFCASSPQAGWAYEQYFGPGTRLTVT.

In its sample, this clonotype was seen many times. This sequence joins TRBV24-1 and TRBJ1-2; D ambiguous. Deletions cut 3 bases from V and 4 bases from J, with 17 bases between. Germline-derived CDR1 and CDR2 are KGHDR and SFDVKD. The CDR3 is 16 residues long. CDR3 sequence: CATSDPSRGSRYGYTF. Written as DNA, the CDR3 is TGTGCCACCAGTGATCCCTCGCGAGGCAGCCGCTATGGCTACACCTTC.

This clonotype appeared a few times. The chain has TRBV12-3 or TRBV12-4 and TRBJ2-5; D unclear. The V and J ends lost 5 bases and 5 bases respectively, with 24 bases between them. This CDR3 is built from 17 residues. DNA for the CDR3: TGTGCCAGCAGTCTTCGGGCAGGCGTAGGTTCTGGGGAGACCCAGTACTTC. Translation: CASSLRAGVGSGETQYF.

The chain links TRBV5-1 to TRBJ1-1, with 9 bases lining up with TRBD1. The CDR3 is 16 residues long. J was trimmed by 2 bases and V by 1 base; bases with no gene match: 6. CDR1 is SGHRS and CDR2 is YFSETQ in the germline V gene. Here the CDR3 reads CASSLYRTGVNTEAFF. The DNA of the CDR3 is TGCGCCAGCAGCTTGTATCGGACAGGGGTAAACACTGAAGCTTTCTTT.

This clonotype was detected many times. The chain combines TRBV11-2 with TRBJ1-1; 7 positions agree with TRBD1. The CDR3 has 15 residues. Trimming cost V 7 bases and J 1 base; bases outside gene matches: 9. The germline gives CDR1 SGHAT, CDR2 FQNNGV. The CDR3: CASTQTGRSNTEAFF. The CDR3 nucleotides read TGTGCCAGCACGCAGACAGGGCGGTCGAACACTGAAGCTTTCTTT.

Only a few counts were recorded for this clonotype. The chain joins TRBV5-4 to TRBJ1-6; 8 bases are shared with TRBD1. J gave up 5 bases and V 4 bases, and 5 bases lay outside the gene matches. The CDR3 covers 15 residues. CDR1 is SGHNT, CDR2 YYREEE, per germline (reference sequence). DNA for the CDR3: TGTGCCAGCAGCAAAATGACAGGGGATAATTCACCCCTCCACTTT. The encoded protein is CASSKMTGDNSPLHF.